What follows are 32 T cell receptor beta chains derived from one specimen sequenced in a study of tumor-infiltrating T cells and Merkel cell polyomavirus. All patients' tumors stained robustly positive for Merkel cell polyomavirus Large T antigen by immunohistochemistry. Method: immunoSEQ multiplex PCR; TCRdb's copy keeps in-frame clones and lacks some. The listing records dozens of clones. Sequencing input: Merkel cell polyomavirus peptide tetramer+ CD8+ T cells sorted from blood. These TCRs come from a middle-aged man with Merkel cell carcinoma.

V and J are TRBV10-1 and TRBJ2-6; D is unclear. The CDR3 runs to 15 residues. Trimming took off 5 bases at V and 5 bases at J, with 13 bases between the two ends. Germline CDR1 reads WNHNN; CDR2 reads SYGVQD (reference sequence). The CDR3 DNA reads TGCGCCAGCAGTTCTGCACAAAGTCGGGCCAACGTCCTGACTTTC. Translating it yields CASSSAQSRANVLTF.

V usage is TRBV5-1 and J usage is TRBJ2-3, with a possible D match to TRBD2 (5 bases). Per the germline V gene, CDR1 is SGHRS and CDR2 is YFSETQ. Trimming stripped 1 base from V and 3 bases from J, with 6 bases between. The CDR3 consists of 13 residues. Here the CDR3 reads CASSLRRTDTQYF. The CDR3 DNA follows: TGCGCCAGCAGCTTGCGGAGGACAGATACGCAGTATTTT. Combining the CDR3 with reference TRBV5-1 and TRBJ2-3 gives the whole variable domain KAGVTQTPRYLIKTRGQQVTLSCSPISGHRSVSWYQQTPGQGLQFLFEYFSETQRNKGNFPGRFSGRQFSNSRSEMNVSTLELGDSALYLCASSLRRTDTQYFGPGTRLTVL.

The chain is built from TRBV18 and TRBJ2-1; 7 nucleotides align to TRBD1. V lost 3 bases, J lost 10 bases, and 0 bases stayed unmatched. CDR3 length equals 11 residues. Germline V CDR1 and CDR2: KGHSH, LQKENI. In nucleotides, the CDR3 is TGTGCCAGCTCACCGGGACAGGAGCAGTTCTTC. Translation: CASSPGQEQFF. The whole variable domain, filled in from reference TRBV18 and TRBJ2-1, reads NAGVMQNPRHLVRRRGQEARLRCSPMKGHSHVYWYRQLPEEGLKFMVYLQKENIIDESGMPKERFSAEFPKEGPSILRIQQVVRGDSAAYFCASSPGQEQFFGPGTRLTVL.

This sequence joins TRBV2 and TRBJ2-7; no definite D call. From germline, CDR1 is SNHLY and CDR2 FYNNEI. CDR3 size: 14 residues. The V end was cut by 2 bases, the J end by 2 bases, with 10 bases between. CDR3 amino acids: CASSEYRSPYEQYF. The CDR3 DNA is TGTGCCAGCAGTGAATACCGGAGCCCCTACGAGCAGTACTTC.

The chain has TRBV7-2 and TRBJ2-1; a weak D match, TRBD1 (6 bases). The germline V gene has CDR1 SGHTA and CDR2 FQGNSA. This CDR3 is built from 17 residues. The V gene lost 5 bases and the J gene lost 4 bases, with 21 bases spanning the gap. The CDR3 nucleotides are TGTGCCAGCAGCCTCCGACAGGCACACAGTAATTACAATGAGCAGTTCTTC. As protein: CASSLRQAHSNYNEQFF.

The chain carries TRBV9 and TRBJ2-3; 7 positions match TRBD2. In germline, CDR1 is SGDLS, CDR2 YYNGEE. This CDR3 region has 14 residues. Trimming cost V 0 bases and J 6 bases; bases outside gene matches: 4. The CDR3 is CASSVDGRLDTQYF. In nucleotides, the CDR3 is TGTGCCAGCAGCGTAGACGGGAGGCTGGATACGCAGTATTTT.

This rearrangement joins TRBV7-8 to TRBJ2-7; a weak D match, TRBD1 (5 bases). Per germline, CDR1 SGHVS and CDR2 FQNEAQ. With 7 bases removed from V and 2 bases from J, the gap between germline ends came to 15 bases. The CDR3 length is 14 residues. The CDR3 loop reads CASTQGAIAYEQYF. In DNA form, the CDR3 reads TGTGCCAGCACCCAAGGGGCCATAGCCTACGAGCAGTACTTC.

The chain links TRBV18 to TRBJ2-7, with D perhaps TRBD1 (5 bases). Trimming cost V 0 bases and J 6 bases, with 18 bases left between them. This CDR3 is 16 amino acids long. Germline assignment: CDR1 KGHSH and CDR2 LQKENI. Here the CDR3 DNA reads TGTGCCAGCTCACCACCCACAGGACCCGTATTTGTCGAGCAGTACTTC. Translated, it gives CASSPPTGPVFVEQYF. Complete variable domain (other parts from reference TRBV18 and TRBJ2-7): NAGVMQNPRHLVRRRGQEARLRCSPMKGHSHVYWYRQLPEEGLKFMVYLQKENIIDESGMPKERFSAEFPKEGPSILRIQQVVRGDSAAYFCASSPPTGPVFVEQYFGPGTRLTVT.

V gene TRBV5-6 combines with J gene TRBJ1-1; D may be TRBD1 (6 bases). The germline CDR1 and CDR2 sequences are SGHDT and YYEEEE. The CDR3 is 13 residues long. V lost 2 bases, J lost 6 bases, and 11 bases lay in between. CDR3 nucleotide sequence: TGTGCCAGCAGCTTACAGGGAACGGCTGAAGCTTTCTTT. Translating gives CASSLQGTAEAFF.

The chain links TRBV29-1 to TRBJ2-1; D may be TRBD1 (5 bases). With 6 bases removed from V and 6 bases from J, the gap between germline ends came to 9 bases. The CDR3 has 11 residues. Per the germline V gene, CDR1 is SQVTM and CDR2 is ANQGSEA. The CDR3 region has the DNA TGCAGCGTCTCTAGGGGCAATGAGCAGTTCTTC. It codes for CSVSRGNEQFF.

The chain carries TRBV7-9 and TRBJ1-2, with D unclear. The CDR3 runs 14 residues. The germline V gene encodes CDR1 SEHNR and CDR2 FQNEAQ (reference sequence). V lost 3 bases and J 7 bases, leaving 15 bases between the germline ends. For the CDR3, the DNA is TGTGCCAGCAGCTTTCCGGGTCCCCTCGGTGGCTACACCTTC. Translating gives CASSFPGPLGGYTF.

CDR3 amino acids: CATSRDLREPSTDTQYF. The DNA for the CDR3 is TGTGCCACCAGCAGAGATTTGCGGGAGCCAAGCACAGATACGCAGTATTTT. The chain joins TRBV15 to TRBJ2-3; 7 bases line up with TRBD2. Losses at the gene ends were 0 bases for V and 0 bases for J; bases not matched to a gene: 6. The germline gives CDR1 LNHNV, CDR2 YYDKDF (reference sequence). CDR3 length: 17 residues. The full variable domain, rest sourced from reference TRBV15 and TRBJ2-3, is DAMVIQNPRYQVTQFGKPVTLSCSQTLNHNVMYWYQQKSSQAPKLLFHYYDKDFNNEADTPDNFQSRRPNTSFCFLDIRSPGLGDTAMYLCATSRDLREPSTDTQYFGPGTRLTVL.

J is TRBJ1-5 and V is TRBV4-3, with TRBD1 matching 7 bases. The V gene end was trimmed by 4 bases and the J gene end by 3 bases; junction bases not matched to a gene: 3. CDR3 size: 14 residues. Germline loops: CDR1 LGHNA, CDR2 YSLEER. The CDR3 loop is CASSRDRDNQPQHF. The CDR3 DNA reads TGCGCCAGCAGCCGAGACAGGGACAATCAGCCCCAGCATTTT.

This chain links TRBV10-3 with TRBJ2-7; 13 bases match TRBD2. This CDR3 spans 15 amino acids. V was pared by 7 bases and J by 4 bases, with 7 bases of the junction left unmatched. The germline V gene has CDR1 ENHRY and CDR2 SYGVKD. The CDR3 region is CAIMGGLAGKYEQYF. Written as DNA, the CDR3 is TGTGCCATCATGGGGGGACTAGCGGGAAAATACGAGCAGTACTTC.

The genes are TRBV4-1 and TRBJ2-3; possible D gene TRBD1, 5 bases. Germline loops: CDR1 MGHRA, CDR2 YSYEKL. The CDR3 totals 13 residues. V dropped 1 base and J dropped 7 bases, with 9 bases sitting between them. CDR3 residues: CASSQVDSYTQYF. The CDR3 bases are TGCGCCAGCAGCCAAGTCGACAGCTATACGCAGTATTTT.

Here the CDR3 DNA reads TGTGCCAGCCTCCTAGGCAATAGTCACAAAGGTCGGGCCAACGTCCTGACTTTC. It yields the protein CASLLGNSHKGRANVLTF. The rearrangement uses TRBV5-6 and TRBJ2-6; D is ambiguous. The CDR3 length is 18 residues. The V end lost 7 bases, the J end lost 5 bases, and 25 bases lay between the germline ends. Germline-derived CDR1 and CDR2 are SGHDT and YYEEEE.

CDR3 nucleotide sequence: TGTGCCGGCCCGGAGGCCCAGTACTTC. This sequence encodes CAGPEAQYF. The genes are TRBV6-1 and TRBJ2-5; weak D call: TRBD2 (5 bases). In germline, CDR1 is MNHNS, CDR2 SASEGT. This CDR3 has 9 residues. The germline V and J ends were trimmed by 11 bases and 9 bases, with 10 bases remaining between them.

The rearrangement joins TRBV5-6 to TRBJ1-1, with D hard to call. This CDR3 has 13 residues. Germline V lookup: CDR1 SGHDT, CDR2 YYEEEE. V was shortened by 2 bases and J by 6 bases, with 11 bases between the two germline ends. CDR3 residues: CASSFRPIAEAFF. The CDR3 region has the DNA TGTGCCAGCAGCTTTCGCCCGATAGCTGAAGCTTTCTTT.

The rearrangement uses TRBV6-5 and TRBJ1-1; D may be TRBD1 (6 bases). CDR3 length equals 15 residues. V lost 6 bases, J lost 3 bases, and 17 bases lay in between. The germline V gene has CDR1 MNHEY and CDR2 SVGAGI. This CDR3 reads CASRGKGGLDTEAFF. CDR3 bases: TGTGCCAGCAGAGGAAAAGGGGGTTTGGACACTGAAGCTTTCTTT.

In this sample, this clone turned up once. This chain connects TRBV27 to TRBJ1-1, with D unclear. Trimming left V 5 bases short and J 10 bases short, with 14 bases between. This CDR3 is built from 12 residues. CDR1 MNHEY and CDR2 SMNVEV come from the germline V gene (reference sequence). In DNA, the CDR3 is TGTGCCAGCAGTCCTTCACTAGAGCCAGCTTTCTTT. This codes for CASSPSLEPAFF.

V is TRBV6-1 and J is TRBJ1-1; 9 bases align to TRBD1. CDR1 and CDR2 (germline): MNHNS, SASEGT. The CDR3 loop spans 15 amino acids. V shed 6 bases, J shed 4 bases, and the junction held 9 bases outside the gene matches. The CDR3 sequence: CASRDRDRGGTEAFF. The CDR3 nucleotides are TGTGCCAGCAGGGACCGAGACAGGGGGGGCACTGAAGCTTTCTTT.

The V gene is TRBV12-1, the J gene TRBJ2-6; the table calls TRBD1, which could not be checked here. TRBV12-1 is termed a pseudogene. The CDR3 extends over 19 amino acids. CDR3 amino acids: CASSSAIVIGQSRANVLTF. The CDR3 DNA is TGTGCCAGCAGCTCGGCTATTGTTATAGGACAAAGTCGGGCCAACGTCCTGACTTTC.

V usage is TRBV19 and J usage is TRBJ2-7, with D possibly matching TRBD2 (5 bases). Germline V gives CDR1 LNHDA, CDR2 SQIVND (reference sequence). V was trimmed by 5 bases and J by 5 bases, leaving 13 bases between them. This CDR3 spans 13 amino acids. The CDR3 bases are TGTGCCAGTAGTCCCGGAGGCACCCACGAGCAGTACTTC. This translates into CASSPGGTHEQYF.

The genes are TRBV30 and TRBJ2-7, with D unclear. Germline CDR1 is GTSNPN and CDR2 is SVGIG (reference sequence). The CDR3 runs 13 residues. The V end was cut by 1 base, the J end by 3 bases, with 10 bases between. The CDR3 reads CAWSEGYYYEQYF. The CDR3 DNA follows: TGTGCCTGGAGTGAAGGTTACTACTACGAGCAGTACTTC.

The chain combines TRBV11-3 with TRBJ2-2; D might be TRBD2 (5 bases). V gave up 6 bases and J gave up 1 base, with 9 bases separating them. CDR3 length equals 14 residues. Germline V gene sequence: CDR1 SGHNT, CDR2 YENEEA. The DNA of the CDR3 is TGTGCCAGCAGGCTTGAGGGGAACACCGGGGAGCTGTTTTTT. Its translation is CASRLEGNTGELFF.

J is TRBJ1-1 and V is TRBV5-4; D is unresolved. V was trimmed by 4 bases and J by 10 bases, leaving 11 bases between them. This CDR3 region has 11 residues. Germline CDR1 SGHNT, CDR2 YYREEE (reference sequence). The CDR3 DNA reads as TGTGCCAGCAGCACCAGCGGAGGAGCTTTCTTT. Residues: CASSTSGGAFF.

V and J are TRBV5-4 and TRBJ2-3; D possibly corresponds to TRBD2 (5 bases). This CDR3 spans 16 amino acids. Per the germline V gene, CDR1 is SGHNT and CDR2 is YYREEE (reference sequence). Trimming cost V 0 bases and J 2 bases, with 13 bases left between them. The CDR3 nucleotides are TGTGCCAGCAGCTTGGTTAGGGAGCCGGCCACAGATACGCAGTATTTT. Translating gives CASSLVREPATDTQYF.

The CDR3 coding sequence is TGCGCCAGCAGTGACTCGGCTAGCGGGAATCTCGGGGAGCTGTTTTTT. Its protein product is CASSDSASGNLGELFF. The chain joins TRBV10-1 to TRBJ2-2; the match to TRBD2 covers 9 bases. Per the germline V gene, CDR1 is WNHNN and CDR2 is SYGVQD (reference sequence). The V gene end was trimmed by 3 bases and the J gene end by 7 bases; junction bases not matched to a gene: 9. The CDR3 length is 16 residues.

This CDR3 reads CASSLQGRGTEAFF. In DNA, the CDR3 is TGTGCCAGTAGCCTACAGGGAAGGGGCACTGAAGCTTTCTTT. J is TRBJ1-1 and V is TRBV19; D possibly corresponds to TRBD1 (6 bases). V was clipped by 6 bases and J by 4 bases, with 15 bases between them. The CDR3 spans 14 residues. Germline V CDR1 and CDR2: LNHDA, SQIVND (reference sequence).

This clone occurred once. The CDR3 spells CASSPAGGGGTYF. DNA for the CDR3: TGTGCCAGCAGCCCCGCGGGGGGTGGCGGGACCTACTTC. J is TRBJ2-7 and V is TRBV7-2, with TRBD2 matching over 8 bases. V shed 5 bases, J shed 13 bases, and the junction held 13 bases outside the gene matches. Germline CDR1 SGHTA, CDR2 FQGNSA. The CDR3 sequence is 13 residues long. The full variable domain, with the rest looked up from reference TRBV7-2 and TRBJ2-7, is GAGVSQSPSNKVTEKGKDVELRCDPISGHTALYWYRQSLGQGLEFLIYFQGNSAPDKSGLPSDRFSAERTGGSVSTLTIQRTQQEDSAVYLCASSPAGGGGTYFGPGTRLTVT.

V is TRBV2 and J is TRBJ2-3, with D possibly being TRBD1 (6 bases). V lost 6 bases and J lost 0, with 10 bases in between. Germline loops: CDR1 SNHLY, CDR2 FYNNEI. The CDR3 runs 14 residues. CDR3 amino acids: CASRRTDSTDTQYF. The CDR3 region has the DNA TGTGCCAGCAGGAGGACAGATAGCACAGATACGCAGTATTTT. The full variable domain, in which reference TRBV2 and TRBJ2-3 provide the parts outside the CDR3, is EPEVTQTPSHQVTQMGQEVILRCVPISNHLYFYWYRQILGQKVEFLVSFYNNEISEKSEIFDDQFSVERPDGSNFTLKIRSTKLEDSAMYFCASRRTDSTDTQYFGPGTRLTVL.

The V and J genes are TRBV6-1 and TRBJ1-1; 7 bases agree with TRBD1. CDR1 MNHNS and CDR2 SASEGT come from the germline V gene. V shed 0 bases, J shed 5 bases, and the junction held 0 bases outside the gene matches. This CDR3 contains 13 residues. The CDR3 region is CASSEARGTEAFF. In nucleotides, the CDR3 is TGTGCCAGCAGTGAAGCCAGGGGGACTGAAGCTTTCTTT.